Listed below are T cell receptor beta chains from one sample, sequenced in a study of blood T cell repertoires in COVID-19. Assay: immunoSEQ multiplex PCR; the TCRdb copy retains only in-frame clones and omits some. The table records approximately 300,000 clones, 90% of them present only once. Sequenced input: PBMCs or T cells enriched from blood (not recorded which). The receptors come from a woman aged 25 to 39 who had been exposed to COVID-19. Both conserved end residues are part of each CDR3. A D gene is named only where the DNA matches it firmly. Only some rows state a clone size, as once, few, many or a class for expanded clones.

size: NA; V: TRBV7-2; D: TRBD2; J: TRBJ2-1; CDR3: CASSSRLAGGSYNEQFF; DNA: TGTGCCAGCAGCTCGCGACTAGCGGGGGGCTCCTACAATGAGCAGTTCTTC
size: NA; V: TRBV4-1; D: NA; J: TRBJ2-7; CDR3: CASSRGTGSAYEQYF; DNA: TGCGCCAGCAGCCGGGGGACTGGGAGCGCCTACGAGCAGTACTTC
size: few; V: TRBV19; D: NA; J: TRBJ2-2; CDR3: CASSITVGRVNAGELFF; DNA: TGTGCCAGTAGTATCACAGTGGGCAGGGTGAACGCCGGGGAGCTGTTTTTT
size: NA; V: TRBV10-3; D: NA; J: TRBJ1-3; CDR3: CAISDKGNTIYF; DNA: TGTGCCATCAGTGACAAAGGAAACACCATATATTTT
size: once; V: TRBV6-6; D: NA; J: TRBJ2-2; CDR3: CASSHGLLTSGELFF; DNA: TGTGCCAGCAGCCACGGACTACTTACTTCTGGGGAGCTGTTTTTT
size: few; V: TRBV27; D: NA; J: TRBJ1-2; CDR3: CASSLNSANYGYTF; DNA: TGTGCCAGCAGTTTAAATTCAGCTAACTATGGCTACACCTTC
size: NA; V: TRBV19; D: TRBD1; J: TRBJ1-2; CDR3: CASKKGTGEYGYTF; DNA: TGTGCCAGTAAAAAAGGGACAGGGGAATATGGCTACACCTTC
size: NA; V: TRBV5-1; D: NA; J: TRBJ2-7; CDR3: CASSSEFQRSYEQYF; DNA: TGCGCCAGCAGCTCGGAGTTTCAAAGGTCCTACGAGCAGTACTTC
size: NA; V: TRBV6-4; D: TRBD2; J: TRBJ2-3; CDR3: CASSDAQGGDTQYF; DNA: TGTGCCAGCAGTGACGCCCAGGGAGGGGATACGCAGTATTTT
size: NA; V: TRBV5-6; D: TRBD1; J: TRBJ1-2; CDR3: CASSSSGTGNYGYTF; DNA: TGTGCCAGCAGCTCTTCCGGGACAGGGAACTATGGCTACACCTTC
size: NA; V: TRBV12-3/TRBV12-4; D: NA; J: TRBJ1-4; CDR3: CASSLEEEKLFF; DNA: TGTGCCAGCAGTTTAGAGGAGGAAAAACTGTTTTTT
size: NA; V: TRBV9; D: NA; J: TRBJ2-6; CDR3: CASSAGSGANVLTF; DNA: TGTGCCAGCAGCGCCGGCTCTGGGGCCAACGTCCTGACTTTC
size: few; V: TRBV28; D: NA; J: TRBJ1-6; CDR3: CASDLSPVGGGSPLHF; DNA: TGTGCCAGCGATTTATCCCCGGTGGGGGGGGGTTCACCCCTCCACTTT
size: NA; V: TRBV20-1; D: NA; J: TRBJ2-3; CDR3: CSAILGDTQYF; DNA: TGCAGTGCAATACTAGGAGATACGCAGTATTTT
size: once; V: TRBV27; D: TRBD1; J: TRBJ2-1; CDR3: CASSPEGQVLSSYNEQFF; DNA: TGTGCCAGCAGTCCGGAGGGACAGGTTTTAAGCTCCTACAATGAGCAGTTCTTC
size: NA; V: TRBV13; D: NA; J: TRBJ1-1; CDR3: CASSLGWVDSEAFF; DNA: TGTGCCAGCAGCTTAGGGTGGGTTGACAGTGAAGCTTTCTTT
size: NA; V: TRBV5-8; D: NA; J: TRBJ2-2; CDR3: CASSSIGLSNTGELFF; DNA: TGTGCCAGCAGCTCAATCGGGTTATCGAACACCGGGGAGCTGTTTTTT
size: NA; V: TRBV2; D: TRBD1; J: TRBJ1-3; CDR3: CASSVAGGAGGNTIYF; DNA: TGTGCCAGCAGTGTGGCAGGGGGCGCGGGAGGAAACACCATATATTTT
size: NA; V: TRBV7-3; D: NA; J: TRBJ2-7; CDR3: CASSSSPTTGEQYF; DNA: TGTGCCAGCAGCTCCTCCCCGACCACGGGGGAGCAGTACTTC
size: NA; V: TRBV18; D: TRBD1; J: TRBJ2-6; CDR3: CASSPRSLTGQASSGANVLTF; DNA: TGTGCCAGCTCACCGAGAAGTCTCACGGGACAGGCGAGCTCTGGGGCCAACGTCCTGACTTTC
size: NA; V: TRBV4-3; D: NA; J: TRBJ2-2; CDR3: CASSRRGRVSTGELFF; DNA: TGCGCCAGCAGCCGCAGGGGTAGGGTGAGCACCGGGGAGCTGTTTTTT
size: NA; V: TRBV7-9; D: NA; J: TRBJ1-1; CDR3: CASSSNQGQGLSEAFF; DNA: TGTGCCAGCAGCTCCAACCAGGGGCAGGGGTTGAGTGAAGCTTTCTTT
size: NA; V: TRBV7-3; D: TRBD1; J: TRBJ1-2; CDR3: CASSPTAPGQGNGYTF; DNA: TGTGCCAGCAGCCCCACAGCGCCGGGACAGGGGAATGGCTACACCTTC
size: NA; V: TRBV7-6; D: NA; J: TRBJ2-3; CDR3: CASSAEIGIFDTQYF; DNA: TGTGCCAGCAGCGCCGAGATCGGGATTTTTGATACGCAGTATTTT
size: NA; V: TRBV10-2; D: NA; J: TRBJ1-2; CDR3: CASSDGRLNYGYTF; DNA: TGCGCCAGCAGTGACGGCAGACTTAACTATGGCTACACCTTC
size: NA; V: TRBV19; D: TRBD1; J: TRBJ1-5; CDR3: CASSPQGRGDQPQHF; DNA: TGTGCCAGTAGTCCACAGGGGCGAGGGGATCAGCCCCAGCATTTT
size: NA; V: TRBV18; D: NA; J: TRBJ1-2; CDR3: CASSLDRGSNYGYTF; DNA: TGTGCCAGCTCACTTGATAGAGGGTCTAACTATGGCTACACCTTC
size: NA; V: TRBV20-1; D: NA; J: TRBJ2-7; CDR3: CSASLRRQAISLDEQYF; DNA: TGCAGTGCTAGTCTTAGGCGACAGGCCATTTCACTGGACGAGCAGTACTTC
size: once; V: TRBV7-8; D: NA; J: TRBJ1-5; CDR3: CASSLVSGFNQPQHF; DNA: TGTGCCAGCAGCTTAGTCTCCGGTTTCAATCAGCCCCAGCATTTT
size: once; V: TRBV6-4; D: NA; J: TRBJ1-6; CDR3: CASSVSGGTFPSPLHF; DNA: TGTGCCAGCAGTGTTTCGGGGGGCACTTTCCCTTCACCCCTCCACTTT
size: once; V: TRBV5-1; D: NA; J: TRBJ1-3; CDR3: CASSLKPGQSSGNTIYF; DNA: TGCGCCAGCAGCTTGAAGCCAGGCCAAAGCTCTGGAAACACCATATATTTT
size: NA; V: TRBV10-2; D: TRBD2; J: TRBJ2-1; CDR3: CASRATSGAYNEQFF; DNA: TGCGCCAGCAGGGCGACTAGCGGGGCTTACAATGAGCAGTTCTTC
size: NA; V: TRBV7-8; D: TRBD1; J: TRBJ1-2; CDR3: CAIPLDRGHGYTF; DNA: TGTGCCATCCCACTCGACAGGGGCCATGGCTACACCTTC
size: NA; V: TRBV4-1; D: TRBD1; J: TRBJ1-2; CDR3: CASSQMGPGGYGYTF; DNA: TGCGCCAGCAGCCAAATGGGGCCAGGGGGCTATGGCTACACCTTC
size: NA; V: TRBV7-8; D: TRBD1; J: TRBJ1-4; CDR3: CASSLRTGQEKLFF; DNA: TGTGCCAGCAGCCTCCGGACAGGGCAAGAAAAACTGTTTTTT
size: NA; V: TRBV25-1; D: NA; J: TRBJ1-2; CDR3: CASSEYGEYGYTF; DNA: TGTGCCAGCAGTGAATACGGTGAATATGGCTACACCTTC
size: NA; V: TRBV9; D: TRBD2; J: TRBJ2-3; CDR3: CASSPESGAYTDTQYF; DNA: TGTGCCAGCAGCCCCGAGAGCGGGGCATACACAGATACGCAGTATTTT